The 29 T cell receptor beta chains reported below all come from one sample, sequenced in a study of tumor and adjacent non-tumor tissue in lung cancer. RNA was extracted from bulk tissue without any cell sorting. The library came from three nested PCR rounds adapted from ARM-PCR protocols. Each CDR3 protein is one row after TCRdb ran MiXCR on the multiplex PCR reads. The data contain around 210,000 distinct CDR3 sequences, 60% to 85% of them singletons. Sequencing was done on a sample of lung tumor tissue. Receptors were obtained from a man aged 60-69 years with non-small cell lung cancer.

This clonotype was counted ten times or more. The chain links TRBV29-1 to TRBJ2-7, with D possibly being TRBD1 (5 bases). Trimming left V 6 bases short and J 3 bases short, with 9 bases between. The CDR3 is 11 amino acids. Per the germline V gene, CDR1 is SQVTM and CDR2 is ANQGSEA. For the CDR3, the DNA is TGCAGCGTCGACAGCCTCTACGAGCAGTACTTC. Translation gives CSVDSLYEQYF.

The rearrangement links TRBV7-8 to TRBJ2-5, with 10 bases fitting TRBD2. Germline V gives CDR1 SGHVS, CDR2 FQNEAQ. V shed 7 bases, J shed 4 bases, and the junction held 12 bases outside the gene matches. There are 16 residues in the CDR3. CDR3 sequence: CASTIGRSSGRETQYF. The CDR3 DNA is TGTGCCAGCACCATCGGGCGGTCTAGCGGGAGAGAGACCCAGTACTTC.

This clonotype has a count of ten or more. The chain employs TRBV5-4 and TRBJ1-4; TRBD1 aligns across 9 bases. Trimming took 3 bases from V and 7 from J; bases not matched to a gene: 1. CDR3 length: 13 amino acids. Germline lookup yields CDR1 SGHNT and CDR2 YYREEE (reference sequence). In DNA, the CDR3 is TGTGCCAGCAGCTCGGACAGGGGTGAAAAACTGTTTTTT. Translation gives CASSSDRGEKLFF. Using reference TRBV5-4 and TRBJ1-4 for the parts outside the CDR3, the full variable domain is ETGVTQSPTHLIKTRGQQVTLRCSSQSGHNTVSWYQQALGQGPQFIFQYYREEENGRGNFPPRFSGLQFPNYSSELNVNALELDDSALYLCASSSDRGEKLFFGSGTQLSVL.

Only a few counts were recorded for this clonotype. The chain has TRBV29-1 and TRBJ2-3, with 8 bases lining up with TRBD2. Trimming took 3 bases from V and 11 from J; bases not matched to a gene: 10. CDR3 length equals 13 residues. In germline, CDR1 is SQVTM, CDR2 ANQGSEA. CDR3 nucleotide sequence: TGCAGCGTTGACGGGGGTAGCGGGACCTGGCAGTATTTT. Its translation: CSVDGGSGTWQYF.

On this clonotype: This CDR3 fails to terminate in the conserved phenylalanine or tryptophan, so it likely reflects a read error. The chain combines TRBV6-5 with TRBJ1-4, with a tentative D call TRBD1 (5 bases). Germline V lookup: CDR1 MNHEY, CDR2 SVGAGI. CDR3 length: 17 residues. The DNA for the CDR3 is TGTGCCAGAAGTTACTCCGGGCGCCGCACCGACCAGGGAAAACTGTTTTGT. Protein product: CARSYSGRRTDQGKLFC.

This chain uses TRBV20-1 with TRBJ2-7, with 12 positions matching TRBD2. Trimming removed 4 bases from V and 6 bases from J; junction bases left unmatched: 7. Germline-derived CDR1 and CDR2 are DFQATT and SNEGSKA (reference sequence). The length of the CDR3 is 14 residues. CDR3 loop: CSATLAGGNIEQYF. CDR3 DNA: TGCAGTGCTACACTAGCGGGAGGAAACATCGAGCAGTACTTC.

Remarks on this clonotype: The junction differs from germline at one of its ends, possibly a read error. The chain carries TRBV11-3 and TRBJ2-3, with no clear D. The length of the CDR3 is 14 residues. Germline lookup yields CDR1 SGHNT and CDR2 YENEEA. The CDR3 reads CASSPRESPDTKYF. Written as DNA, the CDR3 is TGTGCCAGCAGCCCACGCGAGTCTCCAGATACGAAGTATTTT.

The chain carries TRBV6-2 or TRBV6-3 and TRBJ1-5, with a possible D match to TRBD1 (5 bases). The V end lost 9 bases, the J end lost 1 base, and 25 bases lay between the germline ends. Germline values: CDR1 MNHEY, CDR2 SVGEGT. The CDR3 spans 18 residues. This CDR3 is CARCPPQYSRASNQPQHF. CDR3 bases: TGTGCCAGATGTCCTCCCCAATACAGCAGGGCGAGCAATCAGCCCCAGCATTTT.

This clonotype was observed a handful of times. A much larger clone differs by one base, so this may be a read error. This CDR3 is missing its conserved last phenylalanine or tryptophan, likely due to a read error. The V gene is TRBV11-3, the J gene TRBJ1-1; possibly TRBD1 for D (5 bases). Germline CDR1 reads SGHNT; CDR2 reads YENEEA. V lost 1 base to trimming and J lost 8 bases, with 8 bases between them. The CDR3 contains 12 residues. DNA of the CDR3: TGTGCCAGCAGCTTAGTTCAGGGAGAAGCTTTCCTT. Protein product: CASSLVQGEAFL.

As to this clonotype: One end of the junction fails to match germline, which may point to a read error. The chain recombines TRBV29-1 with TRBJ2-5; TRBD2 aligns across 9 bases. CDR3 size: 13 residues. Germline V CDR1 and CDR2: SQVTM, ANQGSEA. The CDR3 DNA sequence: TGCAGCCTTGAGGTAAGCGCTAGCGGGGTGAGGTACTTC. Amino acids: CSLEVSASGVRYF.

The chain has TRBV20-1 and TRBJ1-5, with 7 nucleotides matching TRBD1. V was pared by 6 bases and J by 7 bases, with 9 bases of the junction left unmatched. The CDR3 contains 13 residues. Germline CDR1 and CDR2: DFQATT and SNEGSKA (reference sequence). CDR3 DNA: TGCAGTGCCAATCTACAGGGGCGGCAGCCCCAGCATTTT. As protein: CSANLQGRQPQHF.

J is TRBJ1-2 and V is TRBV28; TRBD1 agrees at 9 bases. The CDR3 runs to 13 residues. Germline V gene lookup returns CDR1 MDHEN and CDR2 SYDVKM. J gave up 8 bases and V 4 bases, and 5 bases lay outside the gene matches. The CDR3 nucleotides are TGTGCCAGCAGTTCAGGGACAGGGCAGGGCTACACCTTC. Amino acids: CASSSGTGQGYTF.

The J gene is TRBJ2-5, the V gene TRBV12-3 or TRBV12-4, with 8 nucleotides matching TRBD1. The CDR3 has 12 residues. The ends lost 6 bases at V and 5 bases at J; junction bases unmatched: 2. CDR3 in amino acids: CASSRQGETQYF. In DNA, the CDR3 is TGTGCCAGCAGCAGACAGGGGGAGACCCAGTACTTC.

As concerns this clonotype: The conserved final phenylalanine or tryptophan is absent from the CDR3, which likely points to a read error. The chain employs TRBV6-6 and TRBJ1-1; D remains unclear. The CDR3 runs to 13 residues. Germline V gene lookup returns CDR1 MNHNY and CDR2 SVGAGI (reference sequence). Here the CDR3 reads CGSNSRGGHWAFY. The CDR3 region has the DNA TGTGGCAGCAATTCGCGAGGCGGGCACTGGGCTTTCTAT.

The chain carries TRBV20-1 and TRBJ2-7; 8 nucleotides agree with TRBD2. V shed 5 bases and J 8 bases; nucleotides not matched to a gene: 11. The length of the CDR3 is 13 residues. The V gene's germline CDR1 is DFQATT and CDR2 SNEGSKA (reference sequence). The CDR3 coding sequence is TGCAGTGCTCCTAGTGAAGCGGGGGAAAAGCAGTACTTC. It specifies CSAPSEAGEKQYF.

This clonotype was seen just once. The chain is built from TRBV20-1 and TRBJ2-1; 7 positions match TRBD2. The CDR3 is 14 residues long. The germline CDR1 and CDR2 sequences are DFQATT and SNEGSKA (reference sequence). V was pared by 7 bases and J by 1 base, with 7 bases of the junction left unmatched. CDR3 region: CSVPKAGSYNEQFF. The CDR3 DNA follows: TGCAGTGTCCCAAAAGCGGGATCCTACAATGAGCAGTTCTTC.

This clonotype was counted once. V usage is TRBV20-1 and J usage is TRBJ2-7; TRBD2 matches at 7 bases. CDR3 length: 16 residues. From germline, CDR1 is DFQATT and CDR2 SNEGSKA (reference sequence). The V and J ends lost 2 bases and 4 bases, in that order; junction bases with no gene match: 14. The DNA of the CDR3 is TGCAGTGCTAGATCCTTAGTGGGAGGGTCGTTTTACGAGCAGTACTTC. It codes for CSARSLVGGSFYEQYF.

As for this clonotype: A junction end diverges from the germline sequence, so it may reflect a read error. V and J are TRBV7-3 and TRBJ1-1, with D possibly being TRBD1 (5 bases). The germline gives CDR1 SGHTA, CDR2 FQGTGA. This CDR3 spans 13 amino acids. The CDR3 nucleotides read TGTGCCAGCAGCTTAAGACAGAACACTGAAGCTTCCTTT. Residues: CASSLRQNTEASF.

The chain has TRBV5-4 and TRBJ2-3, with TRBD2 as a possible D gene (5 bases). The CDR3 spans 15 residues. Germline CDR1 and CDR2: SGHNT and YYREEE (reference sequence). V lost 4 bases and J 14 bases, leaving 26 bases between the germline ends. The CDR3 protein is CASSPDSRSTDTRYF. DNA for the CDR3: TGTGCCAGCAGCCCGGACTCGAGGAGCACAGATACACGGTATTTT.

This clonotype was observed at least ten times. The J gene is TRBJ1-1, the V gene TRBV29-1; 7 bases line up with TRBD1. V dropped 3 bases and J dropped 0; count of bases not matched to a gene: 7. CDR1 is SQVTM, CDR2 ANQGSEA, per germline. CDR3 size: 15 residues. CDR3 coding DNA: TGCAGCGTTGAGGGTCGACAGGGATTGAACACTGAAGCTTTCTTT. Protein: CSVEGRQGLNTEAFF.

This clonotype was seen more than once but under ten times. The chain uses TRBV18 and TRBJ2-1, with no clear D. This CDR3 region has 14 residues. Trimming took off 3 bases at V and 3 bases at J, with 9 bases between the two ends. The germline V gene encodes CDR1 KGHSH and CDR2 LQKENI. The CDR3 loop is CASSPRHDYNEQFF. The CDR3 nucleotides read TGTGCCAGCTCACCGAGACACGACTACAATGAGCAGTTCTTC. Looking up the rest from reference TRBV18 and TRBJ2-1 gives the full variable domain: NAGVMQNPRHLVRRRGQEARLRCSPMKGHSHVYWYRQLPEEGLKFMVYLQKENIIDESGMPKERFSAEFPKEGPSILRIQQVVRGDSAAYFCASSPRHDYNEQFFGPGTRLTVL.

As regards this clonotype: With a much larger clone just one base away, this may be a read error. The chain carries TRBV5-1 and TRBJ2-7, with D possibly being TRBD2 (5 bases). CDR3 length equals 14 residues. Germline-derived CDR1 and CDR2 are SGHRS and YFSETQ. The CDR3: CTSSLEEQYYEQYF. The DNA of the CDR3 is TGCACCAGCAGCTTGGAGGAGCAGTACTACGAGCAGTACTTC.

About this clonotype itself: Sequence at one end of the junction differs from germline and may be a read error. The chain carries TRBV11-1 and TRBJ2-1; TRBD2 aligns across 11 bases. Germline loops: CDR1 SGHAT, CDR2 FQDESV (reference sequence). The CDR3 loop spans 17 amino acids. The chain's CDR3 is CTSSLSQLAGDYNEQFF. The CDR3 DNA follows: TGTACCAGCAGCTTATCTCAACTAGCGGGAGACTACAATGAGCAGTTCTTC. Drawing the rest from reference TRBV11-1 and TRBJ2-1, the complete variable domain is EAEVAQSPRYKITEKSQAVAFWCDPISGHATLYWYRQILGQGPELLVQFQDESVVDDSQLPKDRFSAERLKGVDSTLKIQPAELGDSAMYLCTSSLSQLAGDYNEQFFGPGTRLTVL.

As concerns this clonotype: The conserved final phenylalanine or tryptophan is absent from the CDR3, which likely points to a read error. It is unclear where the CDR3 begins or ends on the DNA, so no DNA is shown, and the CDR3 is as TCRdb lists it. The genes are TRBV29-1 and TRBJ2-3; no DNA check was done on the table's D call, TRBD2. The V gene's germline CDR1 is SQVTM and CDR2 ANQGSEA. The CDR3 comprises 14 residues, both ends counted. CDR3 loop: CSVGTSGVTDTRYL.

This clonotype has a handful of counts. V and J are TRBV11-2 and TRBJ2-5, with D possibly matching TRBD1 (6 bases). This CDR3 is built from 13 residues. CDR1 SGHAT and CDR2 FQNNGV come from the germline V gene. The V end was cut by 2 bases, the J end by 5 bases, with 9 bases between. As DNA, the CDR3 is TGTGCCAGCAGCTTACGGGGACATGAGACCCAGTACTTC. Its protein product is CASSLRGHETQYF.

The rearrangement uses TRBV20-1 and TRBJ2-3; D remains ambiguous. V lost 8 bases and J lost 0, with 15 bases in between. The germline V gene encodes CDR1 DFQATT and CDR2 SNEGSKA (reference sequence). The CDR3 totals 14 residues. Here the CDR3 reads CSTKSPMSTDTQYF. DNA of the CDR3: TGCAGTACTAAAAGCCCAATGAGCACAGATACGCAGTATTTT.

Comments on this clonotype: It is unclear where the CDR3 begins or ends on the DNA, so no DNA is shown, and the CDR3 is as TCRdb lists it. J is TRBJ2-1 and V is TRBV11-1; the table's D call of TRBD2 was not tested on the DNA. The CDR3 sequence runs 17 residues, both termini included. CDR1 and CDR2 (germline): SGHAT, FQDESV (reference sequence). The CDR3 reads CASNLVGGGSVFNEQFF.

For this clonotype: Germline is not matched at one junction end, which may reflect a read error. The chain joins TRBV20-1 to TRBJ2-7, with 10 positions matching TRBD1. CDR3 length equals 14 residues. Germline CDR1 reads DFQATT; CDR2 reads SNEGSKA (reference sequence). CDR3 sequence (DNA): TGCAGCGCTAGAAAGACAGGGGGCCCATACGGGCAGTACTTC. Its protein is CSARKTGGPYGQYF.

This clonotype was seen a handful of times. The J gene is TRBJ2-7, the V gene TRBV20-1; D is tentatively TRBD1 or TRBD2 (5 bases each). Germline lookup yields CDR1 DFQATT and CDR2 SNEGSKA (reference sequence). Deletions cut 4 bases from V and 2 bases from J, with 15 bases between. The CDR3 runs to 14 residues. The CDR3 protein is CSAIIGTKTYEQYF. Written as DNA, the CDR3 is TGCAGTGCTATAATAGGGACGAAAACCTACGAGCAGTACTTC.